One sample yielded the 3 T cell receptor beta chains listed below, sequenced in a study of blood T cell repertoires in COVID-19. TCRdb keeps only in-frame clones here, not all; method: immunoSEQ multiplex PCR. The data show more than 200,000 clones, with about 88% seen just once and about 1.8% held by the top ten. Sequencing was carried out using peripheral blood. The source is a man between 70 and 80 years old with acute or convalescent COVID-19.

This rearrangement joins TRBV5-4 to TRBJ1-6; D gene uncertain. The CDR3 is 16 residues long. The ends were cut back, 0 bases at V and 6 bases at J, with 13 bases in the middle. In germline, CDR1 is SGHNT, CDR2 YYREEE (reference sequence). The CDR3 reads CASSLGALGRNSPLHF. CDR3 in DNA: TGTGCCAGCAGCTTGGGGGCTTTGGGCCGTAATTCACCCCTCCACTTT.

V usage is TRBV28 and J usage is TRBJ2-4; a possible D gene is TRBD1 (6 bases). Trimming cost V 2 bases and J 3 bases, with 11 bases left between them. Germline loops: CDR1 MDHEN, CDR2 SYDVKM. This CDR3 has 15 residues. The CDR3 coding sequence is TGTGCCAGCAGTTTAACAGGGTTGGACAAAAACATTCAGTACTTC. It specifies CASSLTGLDKNIQYF.

This clone came up once. The V call is TRBV29-1, the J call TRBJ2-7, with 7 bases fitting TRBD1. In germline, CDR1 is SQVTM, CDR2 ANQGSEA. V shed 6 bases and J 3 bases; nucleotides not matched to a gene: 8. The CDR3 is 13 residues long. CDR3 region: CSVAKGQLYEQYF. The CDR3 DNA reads TGCAGCGTCGCGAAGGGACAGCTCTACGAGCAGTACTTC.